This TCR beta chain comes out of a study of blood T cell repertoires in COVID-19. Study-level information: Spain, Italy and the United States supplied samples that represented acute and convalescent COVID-19. T cells, B-cell-depleted T cells, or PBMCs provided the cDNA or gDNA that served as material.

The CDR3 spans 14 residues. Germline V gives CDR1 GTSNPN, CDR2 SVGIG (reference sequence). V dropped 0 bases and J dropped 4; count of bases not matched to a gene: 5. In the authors' workflow: Quantification of nucleated cells was approximated via reference gene primer amplification. This table comes from immunoSEQ multiplex PCR, and its TCRdb copy is limited to in-frame clones, with some not included. Clonal size and the V and J genes are those of that table, whereas D and trimming came from the DNA. Of roughly 150,000 clones detected, 80% to 90% appear once; the ten largest clones hold about a tenth.

The sequenced material came from peripheral blood. The V and J genes are TRBV30 and TRBJ2-5, with 7 bases matching TRBD2. The receptor was isolated from a human donor in a cohort sampled during active COVID-19. CDR3 residues: CAWSVELAGETQYF. DNA for the CDR3: TGTGCCTGGAGTGTAGAGTTAGCGGGAGAGACCCAGTACTTC. The full variable domain, with the rest looked up from reference TRBV30 and TRBJ2-5, is SQTIHQWPATLVQPVGSPLSLECTVEGTSNPNLYWYRQAAGRGLQLLFYSVGIGQISSEVPQNLSASRPQDRQFILSSKKLLLSDSGFYLCAWSVELAGETQYFGPGTRLLVL.